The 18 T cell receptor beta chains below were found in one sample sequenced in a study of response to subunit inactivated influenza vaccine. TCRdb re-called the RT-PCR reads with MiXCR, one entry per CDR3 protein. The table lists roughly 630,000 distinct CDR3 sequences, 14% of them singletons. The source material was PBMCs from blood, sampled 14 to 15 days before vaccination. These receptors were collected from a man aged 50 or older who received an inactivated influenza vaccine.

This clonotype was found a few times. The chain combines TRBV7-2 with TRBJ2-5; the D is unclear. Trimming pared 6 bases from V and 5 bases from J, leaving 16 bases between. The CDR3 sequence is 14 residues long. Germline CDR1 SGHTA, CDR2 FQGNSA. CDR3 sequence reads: CASSADRYSETQYF. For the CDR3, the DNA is TGTGCCAGCAGTGCGGACCGCTACTCGGAGACCCAGTACTTC.

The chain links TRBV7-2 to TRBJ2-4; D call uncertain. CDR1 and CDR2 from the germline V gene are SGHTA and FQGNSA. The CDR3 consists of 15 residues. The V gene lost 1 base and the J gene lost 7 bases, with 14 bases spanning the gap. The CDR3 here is CASSLDPAVLNIQYF. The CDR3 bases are TGTGCCAGCAGCTTAGACCCTGCGGTACTGAACATTCAGTACTTC. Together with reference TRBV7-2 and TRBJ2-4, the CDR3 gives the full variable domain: GAGVSQSPSNKVTEKGKDVELRCDPISGHTALYWYRQSLGQGLEFLIYFQGNSAPDKSGLPSDRFSAERTGGSVSTLTIQRTQQEDSAVYLCASSLDPAVLNIQYFGAGTRLSVL.

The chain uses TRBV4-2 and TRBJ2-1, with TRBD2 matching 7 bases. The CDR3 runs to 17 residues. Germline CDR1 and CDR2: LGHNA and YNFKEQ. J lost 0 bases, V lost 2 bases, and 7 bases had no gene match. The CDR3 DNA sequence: TGTGCCAGCAGCCAACGACTAGCTGAAAGCTCCTACAATGAGCAGTTCTTC. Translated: CASSQRLAESSYNEQFF.

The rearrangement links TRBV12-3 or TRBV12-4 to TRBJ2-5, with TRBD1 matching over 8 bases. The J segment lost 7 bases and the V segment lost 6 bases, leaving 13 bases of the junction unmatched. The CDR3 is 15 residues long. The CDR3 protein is CASSSDRTGFWTQYF. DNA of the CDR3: TGTGCCAGCAGCTCAGACCGGACAGGGTTTTGGACCCAGTACTTC.

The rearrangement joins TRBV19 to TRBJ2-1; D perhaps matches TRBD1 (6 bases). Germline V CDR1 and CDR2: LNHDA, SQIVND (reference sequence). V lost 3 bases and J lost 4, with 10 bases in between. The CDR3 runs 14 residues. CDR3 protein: CASSIGQLYNEQFF. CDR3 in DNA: TGTGCCAGTAGTATCGGACAGTTATACAATGAGCAGTTCTTC.

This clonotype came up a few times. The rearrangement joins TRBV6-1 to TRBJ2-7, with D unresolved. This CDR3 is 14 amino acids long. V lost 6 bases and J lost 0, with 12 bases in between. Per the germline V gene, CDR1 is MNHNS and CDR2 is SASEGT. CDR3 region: CASRPGQDSYEQYF. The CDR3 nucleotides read TGTGCCAGCAGACCAGGCCAGGACTCCTACGAGCAGTACTTC.

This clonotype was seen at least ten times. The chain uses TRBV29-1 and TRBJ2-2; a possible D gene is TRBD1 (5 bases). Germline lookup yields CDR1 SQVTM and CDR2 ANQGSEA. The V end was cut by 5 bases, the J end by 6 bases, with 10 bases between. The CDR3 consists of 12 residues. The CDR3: CSVSGSSGELFF. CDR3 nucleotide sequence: TGCAGCGTTTCAGGGTCATCCGGGGAGCTGTTTTTT.

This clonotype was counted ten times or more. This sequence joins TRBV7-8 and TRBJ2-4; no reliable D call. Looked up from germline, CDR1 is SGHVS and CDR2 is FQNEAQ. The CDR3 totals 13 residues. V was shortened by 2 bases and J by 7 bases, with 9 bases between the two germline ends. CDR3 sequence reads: CASSLKSWNIQYF. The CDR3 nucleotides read TGTGCCAGCAGCTTAAAGTCATGGAACATTCAGTACTTC. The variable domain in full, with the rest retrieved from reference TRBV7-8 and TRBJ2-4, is GAGVSQSPRYKVAKRGQDVALRCDPISGHVSLFWYQQALGQGPEFLTYFQNEAQLDKSGLPSDRFFAERPEGSVSTLKIQRTQQEDSAVYLCASSLKSWNIQYFGAGTRLSVL.

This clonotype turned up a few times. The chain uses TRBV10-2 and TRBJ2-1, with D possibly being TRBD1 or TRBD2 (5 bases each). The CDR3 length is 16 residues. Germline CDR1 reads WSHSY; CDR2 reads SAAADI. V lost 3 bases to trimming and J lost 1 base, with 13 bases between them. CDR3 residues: CASSEGTPLSYNEQFF. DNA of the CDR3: TGCGCCAGCAGTGAAGGGACCCCTTTGTCCTACAATGAGCAGTTCTTC.

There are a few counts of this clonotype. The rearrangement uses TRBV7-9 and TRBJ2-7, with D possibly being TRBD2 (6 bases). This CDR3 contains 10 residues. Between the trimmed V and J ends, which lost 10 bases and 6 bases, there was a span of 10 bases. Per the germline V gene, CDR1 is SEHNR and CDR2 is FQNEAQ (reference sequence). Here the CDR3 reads CAIGGSEQYF. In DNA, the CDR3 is TGTGCCATTGGAGGGAGCGAGCAGTACTTC.

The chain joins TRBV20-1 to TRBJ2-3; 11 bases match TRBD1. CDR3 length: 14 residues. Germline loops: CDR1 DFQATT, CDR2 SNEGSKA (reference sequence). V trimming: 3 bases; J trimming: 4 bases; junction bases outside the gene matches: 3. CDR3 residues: CSARDRGRPDTQYF. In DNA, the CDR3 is TGCAGTGCTAGGGACAGGGGGCGGCCAGATACGCAGTATTTT.

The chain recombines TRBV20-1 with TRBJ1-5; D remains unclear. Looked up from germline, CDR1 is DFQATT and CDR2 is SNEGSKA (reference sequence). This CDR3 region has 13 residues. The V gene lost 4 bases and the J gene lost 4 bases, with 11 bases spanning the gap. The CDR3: CSANRRLNQPQHF. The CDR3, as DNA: TGCAGTGCTAACCGACGGCTGAATCAGCCCCAGCATTTT.

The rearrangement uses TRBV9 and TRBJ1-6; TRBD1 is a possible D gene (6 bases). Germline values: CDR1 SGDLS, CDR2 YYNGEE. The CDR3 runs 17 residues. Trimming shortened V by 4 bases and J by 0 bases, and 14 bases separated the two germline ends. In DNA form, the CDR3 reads TGTGCCAGCAGCCCCAGCAGGGGAAGCTCCTATAATTCACCCCTCCACTTT. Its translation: CASSPSRGSSYNSPLHF.

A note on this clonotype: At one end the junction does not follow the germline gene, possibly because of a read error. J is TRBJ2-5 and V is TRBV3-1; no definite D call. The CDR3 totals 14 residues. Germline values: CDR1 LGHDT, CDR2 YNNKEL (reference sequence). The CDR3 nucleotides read TGTGCCAGCAGCCAAGGCGAGGACCAAGGGACCCAGTACTTC. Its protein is CASSQGEDQGTQYF.

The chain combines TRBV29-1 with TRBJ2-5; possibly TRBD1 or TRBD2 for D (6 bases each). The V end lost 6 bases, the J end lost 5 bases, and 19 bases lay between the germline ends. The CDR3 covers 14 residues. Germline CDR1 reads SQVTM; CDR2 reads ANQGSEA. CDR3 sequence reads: CSVEGGTSGETQYF. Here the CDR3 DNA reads TGCAGCGTCGAGGGGGGCACCTCAGGGGAGACCCAGTACTTC.

The CDR3 reads CASRPRVAGDSYNEQFF. CDR3 nucleotides: TGCGCCAGCCGACCTCGTGTAGCGGGGGATTCCTACAATGAGCAGTTCTTC. This rearrangement joins TRBV5-1 to TRBJ2-1; TRBD2 agrees at 9 bases. Germline CDR1 and CDR2: SGHRS and YFSETQ. Unmatched junction bases numbered 12, after V lost 7 bases and J lost 1 base. The CDR3 length is 17 residues.

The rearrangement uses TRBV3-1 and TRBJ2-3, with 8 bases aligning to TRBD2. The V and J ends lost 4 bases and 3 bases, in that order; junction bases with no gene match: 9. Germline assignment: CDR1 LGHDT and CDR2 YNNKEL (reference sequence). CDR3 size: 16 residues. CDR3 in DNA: TGTGCCAGCAGCCCTCTAGCGGGTTCGGGTACAGATACGCAGTATTTT. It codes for CASSPLAGSGTDTQYF.

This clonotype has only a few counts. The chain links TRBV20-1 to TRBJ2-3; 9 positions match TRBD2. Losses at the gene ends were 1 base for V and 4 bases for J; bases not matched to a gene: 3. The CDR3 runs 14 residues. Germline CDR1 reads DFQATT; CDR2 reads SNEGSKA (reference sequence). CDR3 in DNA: TGCAGTGCTAGAGTAGCGGGAGTGGCAGATACGCAGTATTTT. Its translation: CSARVAGVADTQYF.